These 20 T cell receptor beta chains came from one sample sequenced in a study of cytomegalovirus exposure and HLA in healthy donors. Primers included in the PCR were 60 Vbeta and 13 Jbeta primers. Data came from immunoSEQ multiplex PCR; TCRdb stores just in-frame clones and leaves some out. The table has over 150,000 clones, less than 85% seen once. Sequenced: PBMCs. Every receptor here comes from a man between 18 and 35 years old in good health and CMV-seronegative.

CDR3 region: CASSLIAGGTQYF. The CDR3 DNA follows: TGTGCCAGCAGCTTGATAGCGGGAGGGACCCAGTACTTC. This chain connects TRBV5-4 to TRBJ2-5, with TRBD2 matching 10 bases. Trimming removed 1 base from V and 7 bases from J; junction bases left unmatched: 1. Germline lookup yields CDR1 SGHNT and CDR2 YYREEE (reference sequence). This CDR3 spans 13 amino acids.

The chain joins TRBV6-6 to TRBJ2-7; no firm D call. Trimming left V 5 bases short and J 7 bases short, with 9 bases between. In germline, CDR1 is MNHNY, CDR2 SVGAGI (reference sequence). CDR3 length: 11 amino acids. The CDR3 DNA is TGTGCCAGCAGTCCCCATGAGGAGCAGTACTTC. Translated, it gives CASSPHEEQYF.

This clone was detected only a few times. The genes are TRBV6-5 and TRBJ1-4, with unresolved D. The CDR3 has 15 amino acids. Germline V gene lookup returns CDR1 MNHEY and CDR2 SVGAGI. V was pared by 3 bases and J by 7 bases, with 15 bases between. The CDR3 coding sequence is TGTGCCAGCAGTTATTCGCATCAGGAAGGTGAAAAACTGTTTTTT. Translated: CASSYSHQEGEKLFF.

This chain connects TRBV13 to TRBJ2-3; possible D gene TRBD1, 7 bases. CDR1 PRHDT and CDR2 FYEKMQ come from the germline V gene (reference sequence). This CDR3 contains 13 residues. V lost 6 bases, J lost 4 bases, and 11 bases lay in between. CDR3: CASREGASDTQYF. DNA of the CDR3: TGTGCCAGCAGGGAGGGGGCATCAGATACGCAGTATTTT. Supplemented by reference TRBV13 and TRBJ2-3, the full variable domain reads AAGVIQSPRHLIKEKRETATLKCYPIPRHDTVYWYQQGPGQDPQFLISFYEKMQSDKGSIPDRFSAQQFSDYHSELNMSSLELGDSALYFCASREGASDTQYFGPGTRLTVL.

The CDR3 sequence is CASSGNPSGGPYEQYF. Here the CDR3 DNA reads TGTGCCAGCAGTGGAAACCCTAGCGGGGGTCCCTACGAGCAGTACTTC. The gene calls are TRBV2 and TRBJ2-7; 10 nucleotides line up with TRBD2. CDR1 is SNHLY, CDR2 FYNNEI, per germline. The J segment lost 2 bases and the V segment lost 4 bases, leaving 8 bases of the junction unmatched. The CDR3 has 16 residues.

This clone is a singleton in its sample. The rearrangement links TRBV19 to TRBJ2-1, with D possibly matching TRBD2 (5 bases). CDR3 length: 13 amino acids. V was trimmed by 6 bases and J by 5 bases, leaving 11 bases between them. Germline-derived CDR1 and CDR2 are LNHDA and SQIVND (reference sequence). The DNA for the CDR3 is TGTGCCAGTAGCGACGGGGTCAACAATGAGCAGTTCTTC. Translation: CASSDGVNNEQFF.

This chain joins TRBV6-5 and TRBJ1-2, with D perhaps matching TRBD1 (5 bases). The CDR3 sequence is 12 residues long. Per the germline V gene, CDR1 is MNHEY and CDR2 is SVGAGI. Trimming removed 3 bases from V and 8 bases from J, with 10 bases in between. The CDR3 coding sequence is TGTGCCAGCAGTTATCAGGGTCACGGCTACACCTTC. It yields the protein CASSYQGHGYTF.

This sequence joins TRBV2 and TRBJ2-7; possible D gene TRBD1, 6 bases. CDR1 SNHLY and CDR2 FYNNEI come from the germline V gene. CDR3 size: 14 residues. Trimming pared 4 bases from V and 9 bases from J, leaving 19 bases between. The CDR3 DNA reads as TGTGCCAGCAGTGTTGAAACAGGGCGGTTTGTGCAGTACTTC. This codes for CASSVETGRFVQYF. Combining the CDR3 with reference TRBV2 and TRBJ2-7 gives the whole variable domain EPEVTQTPSHQVTQMGQEVILRCVPISNHLYFYWYRQILGQKVEFLVSFYNNEISEKSEIFDDQFSVERPDGSNFTLKIRSTKLEDSAMYFCASSVETGRFVQYFGPGTRLTVT.

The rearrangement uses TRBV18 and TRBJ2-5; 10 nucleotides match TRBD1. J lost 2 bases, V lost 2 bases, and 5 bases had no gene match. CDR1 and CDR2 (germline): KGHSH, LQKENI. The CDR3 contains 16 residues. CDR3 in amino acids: CASSPNPGQGQETQYF. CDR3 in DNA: TGTGCCAGCTCACCAAATCCGGGACAGGGGCAAGAGACCCAGTACTTC.

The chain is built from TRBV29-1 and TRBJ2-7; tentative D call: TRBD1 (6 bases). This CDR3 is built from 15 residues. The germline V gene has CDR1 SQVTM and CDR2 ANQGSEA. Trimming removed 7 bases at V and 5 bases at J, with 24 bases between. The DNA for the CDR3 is TGCAGCGCCTTACGCTCCGGACAGCACGGGAACGAGCAGTACTTC. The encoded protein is CSALRSGQHGNEQYF.

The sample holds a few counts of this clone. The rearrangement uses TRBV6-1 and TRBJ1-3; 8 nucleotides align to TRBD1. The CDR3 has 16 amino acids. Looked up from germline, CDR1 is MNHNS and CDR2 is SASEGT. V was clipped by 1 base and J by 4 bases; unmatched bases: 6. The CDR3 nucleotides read TGTGCCAGCAGTGAAGTCAGGGGGCTGGGAGGAAACACCATATATTTT. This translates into CASSEVRGLGGNTIYF.

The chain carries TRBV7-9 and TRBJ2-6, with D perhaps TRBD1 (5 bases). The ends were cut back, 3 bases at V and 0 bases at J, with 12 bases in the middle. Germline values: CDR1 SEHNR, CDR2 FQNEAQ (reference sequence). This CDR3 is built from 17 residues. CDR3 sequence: CASSLSDSYSGANVLTF. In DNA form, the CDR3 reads TGTGCCAGCAGCTTGTCTGACAGCTACTCTGGGGCCAACGTCCTGACTTTC.

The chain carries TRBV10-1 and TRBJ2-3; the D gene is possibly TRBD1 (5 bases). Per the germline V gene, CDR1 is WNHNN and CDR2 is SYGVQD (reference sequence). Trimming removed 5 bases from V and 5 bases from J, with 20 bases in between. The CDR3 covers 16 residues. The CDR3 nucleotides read TGCGCCAGCAGTCGCCCGGCCTCCGAAGGGGTAGATACGCAGTATTTT. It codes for CASSRPASEGVDTQYF.

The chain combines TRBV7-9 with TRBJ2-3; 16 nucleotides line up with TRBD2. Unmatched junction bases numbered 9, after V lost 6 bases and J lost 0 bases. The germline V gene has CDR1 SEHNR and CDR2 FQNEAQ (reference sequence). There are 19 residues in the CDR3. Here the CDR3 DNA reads TGTGCCAGCAGTGGCCCCCCGGGACTAGCGGGAGGGAGCACAGATACGCAGTATTTT. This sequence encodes CASSGPPGLAGGSTDTQYF. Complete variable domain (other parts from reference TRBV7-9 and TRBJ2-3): DTGVSQNPRHKITKRGQNVTFRCDPISEHNRLYWYRQTLGQGPEFLTYFQNEAQLEKSRLLSDRFSAERPKGSFSTLEIQRTEQGDSAMYLCASSGPPGLAGGSTDTQYFGPGTRLTVL.

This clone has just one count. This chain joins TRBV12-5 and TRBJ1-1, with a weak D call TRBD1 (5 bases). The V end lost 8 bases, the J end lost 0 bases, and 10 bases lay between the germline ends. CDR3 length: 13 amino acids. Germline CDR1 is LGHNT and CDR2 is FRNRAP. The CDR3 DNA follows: TGTGCTAGTTCCTCGGGGGTGAACACTGAAGCTTTCTTT. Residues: CASSSGVNTEAFF.

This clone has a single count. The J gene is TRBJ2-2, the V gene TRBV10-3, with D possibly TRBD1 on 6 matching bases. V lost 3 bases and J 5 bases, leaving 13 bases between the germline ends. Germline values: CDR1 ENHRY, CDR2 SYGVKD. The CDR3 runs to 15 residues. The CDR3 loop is CAISEGGRWTGELFF. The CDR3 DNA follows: TGTGCCATCAGTGAAGGGGGAAGATGGACCGGGGAGCTGTTTTTT.

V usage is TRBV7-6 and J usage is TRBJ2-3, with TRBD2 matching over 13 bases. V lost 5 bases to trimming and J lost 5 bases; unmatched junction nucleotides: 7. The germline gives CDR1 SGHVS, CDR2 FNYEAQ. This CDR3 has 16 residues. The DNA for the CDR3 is TGTGCCAGCAGCCGGACTAGCGGGAGAGGGGGAGATACGCAGTATTTT. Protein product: CASSRTSGRGGDTQYF.

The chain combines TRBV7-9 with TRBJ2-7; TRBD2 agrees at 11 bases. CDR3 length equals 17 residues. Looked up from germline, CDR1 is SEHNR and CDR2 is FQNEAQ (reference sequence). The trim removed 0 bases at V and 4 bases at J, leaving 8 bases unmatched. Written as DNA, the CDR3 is TGTGCCAGCAGCTTAGCGGCCGAAATAGCGGGGGGGTACGAGCAGTACTTC. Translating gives CASSLAAEIAGGYEQYF. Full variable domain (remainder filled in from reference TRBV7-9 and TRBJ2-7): DTGVSQNPRHKITKRGQNVTFRCDPISEHNRLYWYRQTLGQGPEFLTYFQNEAQLEKSRLLSDRFSAERPKGSFSTLEIQRTEQGDSAMYLCASSLAAEIAGGYEQYFGPGTRLTVT.

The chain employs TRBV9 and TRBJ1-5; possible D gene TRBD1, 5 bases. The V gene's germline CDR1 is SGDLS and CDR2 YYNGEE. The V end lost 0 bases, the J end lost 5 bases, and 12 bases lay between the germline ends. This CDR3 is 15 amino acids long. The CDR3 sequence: CASSVDDTGDQPQHF. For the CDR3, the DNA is TGTGCCAGCAGCGTAGACGACACAGGAGATCAGCCCCAGCATTTT.

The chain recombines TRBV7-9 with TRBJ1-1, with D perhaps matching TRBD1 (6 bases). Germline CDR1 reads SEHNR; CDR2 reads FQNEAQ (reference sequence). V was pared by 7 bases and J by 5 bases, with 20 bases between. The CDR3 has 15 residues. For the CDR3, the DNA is TGTGCCAGCACCCCAGCGTTACAGGGTTGGACTGAAGCTTTCTTT. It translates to CASTPALQGWTEAFF.